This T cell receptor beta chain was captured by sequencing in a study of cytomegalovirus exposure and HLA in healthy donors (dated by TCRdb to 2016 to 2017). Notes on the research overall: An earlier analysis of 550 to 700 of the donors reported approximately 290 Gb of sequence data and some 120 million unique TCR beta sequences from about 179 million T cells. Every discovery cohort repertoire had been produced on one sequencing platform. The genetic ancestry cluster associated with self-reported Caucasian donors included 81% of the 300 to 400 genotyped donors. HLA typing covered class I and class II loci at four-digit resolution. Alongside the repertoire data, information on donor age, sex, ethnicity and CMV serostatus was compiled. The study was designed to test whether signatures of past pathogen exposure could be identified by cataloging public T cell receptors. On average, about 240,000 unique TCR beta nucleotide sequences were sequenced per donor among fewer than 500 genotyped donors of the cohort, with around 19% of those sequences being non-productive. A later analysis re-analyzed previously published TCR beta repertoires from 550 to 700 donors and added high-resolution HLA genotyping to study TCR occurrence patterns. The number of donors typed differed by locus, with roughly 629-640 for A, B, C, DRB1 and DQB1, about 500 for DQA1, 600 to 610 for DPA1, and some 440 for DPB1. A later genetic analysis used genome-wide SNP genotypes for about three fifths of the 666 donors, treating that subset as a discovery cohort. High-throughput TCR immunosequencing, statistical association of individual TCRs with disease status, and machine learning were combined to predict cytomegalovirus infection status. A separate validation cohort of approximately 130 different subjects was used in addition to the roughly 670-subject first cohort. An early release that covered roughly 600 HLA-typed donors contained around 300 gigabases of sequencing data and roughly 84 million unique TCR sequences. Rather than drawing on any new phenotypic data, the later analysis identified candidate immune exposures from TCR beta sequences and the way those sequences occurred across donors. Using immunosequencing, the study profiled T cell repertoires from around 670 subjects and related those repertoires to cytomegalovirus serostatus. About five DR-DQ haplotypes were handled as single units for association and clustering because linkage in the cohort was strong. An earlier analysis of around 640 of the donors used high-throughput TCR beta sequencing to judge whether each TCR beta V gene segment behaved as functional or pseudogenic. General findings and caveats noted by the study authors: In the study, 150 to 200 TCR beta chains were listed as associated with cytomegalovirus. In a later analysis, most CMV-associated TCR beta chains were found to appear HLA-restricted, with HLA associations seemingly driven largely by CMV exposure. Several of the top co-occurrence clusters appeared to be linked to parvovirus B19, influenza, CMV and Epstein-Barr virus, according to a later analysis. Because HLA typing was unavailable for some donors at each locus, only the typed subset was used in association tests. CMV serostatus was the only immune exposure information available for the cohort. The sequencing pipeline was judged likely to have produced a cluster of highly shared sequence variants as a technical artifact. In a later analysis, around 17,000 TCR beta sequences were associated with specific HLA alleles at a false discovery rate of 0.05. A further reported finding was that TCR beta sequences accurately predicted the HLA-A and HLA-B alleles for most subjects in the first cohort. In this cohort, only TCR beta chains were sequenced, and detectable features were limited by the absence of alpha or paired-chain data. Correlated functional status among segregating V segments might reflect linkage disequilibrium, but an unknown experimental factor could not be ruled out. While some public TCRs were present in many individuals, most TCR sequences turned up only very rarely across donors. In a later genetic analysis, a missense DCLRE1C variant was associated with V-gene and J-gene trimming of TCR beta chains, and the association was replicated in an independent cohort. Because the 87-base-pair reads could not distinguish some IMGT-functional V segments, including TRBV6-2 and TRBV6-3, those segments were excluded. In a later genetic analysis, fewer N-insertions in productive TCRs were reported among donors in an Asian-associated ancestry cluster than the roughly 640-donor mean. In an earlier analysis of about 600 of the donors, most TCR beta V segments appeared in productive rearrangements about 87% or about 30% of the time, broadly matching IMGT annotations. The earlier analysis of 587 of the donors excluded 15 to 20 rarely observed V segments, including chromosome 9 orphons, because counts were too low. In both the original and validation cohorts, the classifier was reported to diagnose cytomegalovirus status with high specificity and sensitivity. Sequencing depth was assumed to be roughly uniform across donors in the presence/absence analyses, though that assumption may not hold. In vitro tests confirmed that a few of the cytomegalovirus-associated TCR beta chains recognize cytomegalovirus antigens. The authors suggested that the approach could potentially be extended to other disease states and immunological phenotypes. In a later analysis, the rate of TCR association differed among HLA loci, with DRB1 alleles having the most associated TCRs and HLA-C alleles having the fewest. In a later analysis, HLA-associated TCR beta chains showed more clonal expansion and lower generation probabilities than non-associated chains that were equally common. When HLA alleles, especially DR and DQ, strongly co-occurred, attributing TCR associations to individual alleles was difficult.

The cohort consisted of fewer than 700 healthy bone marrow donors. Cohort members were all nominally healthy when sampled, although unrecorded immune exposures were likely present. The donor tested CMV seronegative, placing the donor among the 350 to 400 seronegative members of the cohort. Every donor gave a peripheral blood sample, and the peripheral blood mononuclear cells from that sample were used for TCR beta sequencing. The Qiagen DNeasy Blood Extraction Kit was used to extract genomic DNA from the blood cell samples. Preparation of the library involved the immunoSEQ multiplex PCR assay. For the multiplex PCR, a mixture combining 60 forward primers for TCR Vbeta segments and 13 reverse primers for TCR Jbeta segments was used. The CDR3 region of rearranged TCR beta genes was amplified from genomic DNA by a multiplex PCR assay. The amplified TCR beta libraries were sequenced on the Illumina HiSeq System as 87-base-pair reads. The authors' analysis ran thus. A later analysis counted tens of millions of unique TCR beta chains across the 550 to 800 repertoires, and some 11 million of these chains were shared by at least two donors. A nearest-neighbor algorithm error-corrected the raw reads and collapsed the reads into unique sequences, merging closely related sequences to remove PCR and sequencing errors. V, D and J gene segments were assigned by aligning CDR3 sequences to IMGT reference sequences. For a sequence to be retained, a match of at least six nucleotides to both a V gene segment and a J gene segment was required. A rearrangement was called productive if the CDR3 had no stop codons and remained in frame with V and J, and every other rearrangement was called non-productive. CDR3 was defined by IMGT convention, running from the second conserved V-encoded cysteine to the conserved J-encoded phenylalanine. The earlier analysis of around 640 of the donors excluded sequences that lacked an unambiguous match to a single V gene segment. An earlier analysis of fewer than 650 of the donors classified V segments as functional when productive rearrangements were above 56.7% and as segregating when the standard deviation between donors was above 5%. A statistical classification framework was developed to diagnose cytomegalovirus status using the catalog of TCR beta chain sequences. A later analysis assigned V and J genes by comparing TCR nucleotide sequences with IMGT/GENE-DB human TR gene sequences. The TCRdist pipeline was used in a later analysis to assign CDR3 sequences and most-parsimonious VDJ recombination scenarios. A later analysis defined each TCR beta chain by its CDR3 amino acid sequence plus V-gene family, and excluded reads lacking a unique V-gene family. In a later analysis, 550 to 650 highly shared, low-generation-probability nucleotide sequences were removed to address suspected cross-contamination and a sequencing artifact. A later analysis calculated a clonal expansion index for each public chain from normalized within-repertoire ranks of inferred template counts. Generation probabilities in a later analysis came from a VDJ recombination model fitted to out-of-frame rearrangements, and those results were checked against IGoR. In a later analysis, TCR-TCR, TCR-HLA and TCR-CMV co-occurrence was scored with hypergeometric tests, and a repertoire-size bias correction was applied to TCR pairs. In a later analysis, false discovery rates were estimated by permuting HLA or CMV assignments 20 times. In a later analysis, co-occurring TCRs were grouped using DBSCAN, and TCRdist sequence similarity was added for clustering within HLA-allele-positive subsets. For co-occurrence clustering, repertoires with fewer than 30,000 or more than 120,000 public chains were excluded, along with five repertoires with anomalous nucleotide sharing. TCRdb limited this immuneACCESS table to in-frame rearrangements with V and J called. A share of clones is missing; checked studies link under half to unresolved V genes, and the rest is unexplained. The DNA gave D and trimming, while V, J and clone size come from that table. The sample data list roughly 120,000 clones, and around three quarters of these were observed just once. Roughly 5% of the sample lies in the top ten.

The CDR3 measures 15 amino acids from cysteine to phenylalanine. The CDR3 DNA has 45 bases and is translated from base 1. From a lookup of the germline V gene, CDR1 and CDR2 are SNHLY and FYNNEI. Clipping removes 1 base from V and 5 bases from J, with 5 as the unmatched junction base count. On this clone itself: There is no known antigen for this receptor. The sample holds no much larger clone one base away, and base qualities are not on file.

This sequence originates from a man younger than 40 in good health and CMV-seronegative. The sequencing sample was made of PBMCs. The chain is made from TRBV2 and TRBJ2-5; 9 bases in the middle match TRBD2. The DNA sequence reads TGTGCCAGCAGTGAAGAGAGCGGGGGGTCTGAGACCCAGTACTTC. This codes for CASSEESGGSETQYF.